Listed below are T cell receptor beta chains from one sample, sequenced in a study of T cells after yellow fever vaccination. TCRdb recomputed calls from the 5' RACE reads with MiXCR, one row per CDR3 protein. The sample holds some 390,000 distinct CDR3 sequences, around 20% seen once. Sequences were derived from PBMCs, sampled before the yellow fever booster vaccination. Receptor source: a man aged 18 to 30 who received the YFV17D yellow fever vaccine. CDR3s include the opening cysteine and the closing phenylalanine or tryptophan. The order of the fields is J gene, V gene, CDR3 length, clone size, D gene, CDR3 protein, CDR3 DNA. A D gene is named only where the DNA matches it firmly. Only part of the rows carry a size: once, few, many, or a class if the clone is expanded.

>TRBJ1-1|TRBV10-3|11|few|-
CATQGNTEAFF
TGTGCCACCCAGGGGAACACTGAAGCTTTCTTT
>TRBJ2-4|TRBV4-3|16|-|-
CASSQDRELAKNIQYF
TGCGCCAGCAGCCAAGATAGGGAGCTAGCCAAAAACATTCAGTACTTC
>TRBJ1-2|TRBV7-9|17|few|TRBD1
CASSEAQTGTVNYGYTF
TGTGCCAGCAGCGAAGCACAAACCGGGACAGTTAACTATGGCTACACCTTC
>TRBJ2-3|TRBV24-1|13|-|-
CATSREEFNTQYF
TGTGCCACCAGCCGAGAAGAGTTCAATACGCAGTATTTT
>TRBJ2-7|TRBV6-5|14|few|TRBD1
CASRRGQASYEQYF
TGTGCCAGCAGGAGGGGACAGGCCTCCTACGAGCAGTACTTC
>TRBJ2-3|TRBV5-1|15|-|-
CASSQMRHFTDTQYF
TGCGCCAGCAGCCAAATGCGTCACTTCACAGATACGCAGTATTTT
>TRBJ1-2|TRBV24-1|11|-|-
CATSDWGSYTF
TGTGCCACCAGTGATTGGGGTAGCTACACCTTC
>TRBJ1-1|TRBV20-1|18|-|TRBD1
CSAREIGTATYLNTEAFF
TGCAGTGCTAGAGAAATAGGGACAGCAACTTATCTCAACACTGAAGCTTTCTTT
>TRBJ1-2|TRBV10-3|15|few|-
CAISGFARGNYGYTF
TGTGCCATCAGTGGGTTTGCACGGGGCAACTATGGCTACACCTTC
>TRBJ2-1|TRBV20-1|14|-|TRBD2
CSARVSGREGEQFF
TGCAGTGCTCGCGTCTCCGGGAGGGAAGGTGAGCAGTTCTTC
>TRBJ2-1|TRBV7-2|15|-|TRBD1
CASSFGTGSKDEQFF
TGTGCCAGCAGCTTTGGGACAGGGAGTAAGGATGAGCAGTTCTTC
>TRBJ2-1|TRBV7-6|13|few|-
CASSRGGGNEQFF
TGTGCCAGCAGTAGAGGGGGGGGAAATGAGCAGTTCTTC
>TRBJ1-3|TRBV7-9|16|-|-
CASSQFRGGRGNTIYF
TGTGCCAGCAGCCAGTTTCGAGGGGGGCGAGGAAACACCATATATTTT
>TRBJ1-4|TRBV20-1|15|few|-
CSARDSGTGRGKLFF
TGCAGTGCTAGAGATTCAGGGACGGGGCGGGGAAAACTGTTTTTT
>TRBJ1-4|TRBV13|16|-|TRBD1
CASRDRGSGGNEKLFF
TGTGCCAGCCGGGACAGGGGGTCCGGGGGTAATGAAAAACTGTTTTTT
>TRBJ2-1|TRBV12-3/TRBV12-4|11|few|-
CASSLGPPSIF
TGTGCCAGCAGTTTAGGGCCGCCCAGTATCTTC
>TRBJ2-1|TRBV5-6|16|few|TRBD2
CASSLVVLRGYNEQFF
TGTGCCAGCAGCTTGGTCGTGTTGCGGGGGTACAATGAGCAGTTCTTC
>TRBJ1-5|TRBV3-1|13|-|-
CASSESRREPQHF
TGTGCCAGCAGCGAATCCCGACGGGAGCCCCAGCATTTT
>TRBJ2-7|TRBV5-1|15|-|TRBD2
CASSLVAGEAYEQYF
TGCGCCAGCAGCTTGGTAGCGGGGGAAGCCTACGAGCAGTACTTC
>TRBJ2-7|TRBV11-2|16|once|-
CASSDPGRGSTNEQYF
TGTGCCAGCAGCGACCCGGGACGGGGGTCCACCAACGAGCAGTACTTC
>TRBJ2-7|TRBV5-4|15|few|-
CASSPSPSDSYEQYF
TGTGCCAGCAGCCCCAGCCCAAGCGACAGTTACGAGCAGTACTTC
>TRBJ2-5|TRBV6-1|15|many|TRBD2
CASSELAGGSETQYF
TGTGCCAGCAGCGAACTAGCGGGGGGATCAGAGACCCAGTACTTC
>TRBJ1-2|TRBV20-1|12|-|-
CSATQRHGGYTF
TGCAGTGCTACCCAGAGACATGGCGGCTACACCTTC
>TRBJ2-3|TRBV7-6|13|few|-
CASSLASIDTQYF
TGTGCCAGCAGCTTAGCGAGCATCGATACGCAGTATTTT
>TRBJ2-3|TRBV4-1|15|many|-
CASSPRWVSTDTQYF
TGCGCCAGCAGCCCAAGGTGGGTCAGCACAGATACGCAGTATTTT
>TRBJ2-5|TRBV12-3/TRBV12-4|14|-|-
CASSFQGWVETQYF
TGTGCCAGCAGTTTCCAGGGGTGGGTGGAGACCCAGTACTTC
>TRBJ2-3|TRBV3-1|14|-|-
CASSRYRVGDTQYF
TGTGCCAGCAGCCGATACAGGGTAGGAGATACGCAGTATTTT
>TRBJ2-4|TRBV18|14|-|TRBD1
CASSGTGLKDIQYF
TGTGCCAGCTCGGGGACAGGGTTAAAGGACATTCAGTACTTC
>TRBJ2-2|TRBV2|13|-|-
CASRQDGGGELFF
TGTGCCAGCAGGCAGGACGGCGGAGGGGAGCTGTTTTTT
>TRBJ1-1|TRBV7-2|13|few|-
CASSFGGGKEAFF
TGTGCCAGCAGCTTCGGGGGGGGCAAAGAAGCTTTCTTT
>TRBJ2-3|TRBV20-1|12|few|-
CSPRTGTDTQYF
TGCAGTCCGAGGACTGGCACAGATACGCAGTATTTT
>TRBJ1-1|TRBV7-6|16|few|-
CASSLSVEGTEAEAFF
TGTGCCAGCAGCTTATCTGTAGAGGGGACGGAGGCTGAAGCTTTCTTT
>TRBJ2-7|TRBV7-9|13|few|-
CASSQQGTWEQYF
TGTGCCAGCAGCCAGCAGGGGACTTGGGAGCAGTACTTC
>TRBJ1-3|TRBV4-3|15|few|-
CASSQQVAAGNTIYF
TGCGCCAGCAGCCAACAGGTCGCCGCTGGAAACACCATATATTTT
>TRBJ1-1|TRBV12-3/TRBV12-4|14|few|-
CASRILGGESGAFF
TGTGCCAGCAGAATACTTGGGGGGGAGTCAGGAGCTTTCTTT
>TRBJ2-5|TRBV25-1|10|-|-
CASPGETQYF
TGTGCCAGCCCGGGGGAGACCCAGTACTTC
>TRBJ2-3|TRBV7-8|13|few|-
CASSATGLDTQYF
TGTGCCAGCAGCGCAACAGGGCTCGATACGCAGTATTTT
>TRBJ2-7|TRBV12-3/TRBV12-4|14|few|-
CASSWGPRPYEQYF
TGTGCCAGCAGTTGGGGTCCCCGGCCCTACGAGCAGTACTTC
>TRBJ2-3|TRBV29-1|14|few|TRBD1
CSVVTGTGTDTQYF
TGCAGCGTTGTAACCGGGACAGGGACAGATACGCAGTATTTT
>TRBJ2-3|TRBV7-6|15|few|-
CASSLVEGITDTQYF
TGTGCCAGCAGCTTAGTCGAGGGGATCACAGATACGCAGTATTTT
>TRBJ1-1|TRBV6-5|15|many|-
CASSDHRASNTEAFF
TGTGCCAGCAGTGATCACAGGGCCTCGAACACTGAAGCTTTCTTT
>TRBJ2-5|TRBV5-1|14|many|-
CASSFGVLQETQYF
TGCGCCAGCAGCTTTGGCGTGTTACAAGAGACCCAGTACTTC
>TRBJ2-5|TRBV6-2/TRBV6-3|13|-|-
CASSEGPQETQYF
TGTGCCAGCAGCGAGGGACCGCAAGAGACCCAGTACTTC